This T cell receptor (beta chain) is from a study of Ad26.COV2.S vaccination and SARS-CoV-2 variants. Data came from immunoSEQ multiplex PCR; TCRdb stores just in-frame clones and leaves some out. Of around 400,000 clones detected, around 90% appear once; the ten largest clones hold less than 15%. The ends lost 4 bases at V and 2 bases at J; junction bases unmatched: 4. This CDR3 contains 15 residues. Germline loops: CDR1 SNHLY, CDR2 FYNNEI. The treatment denotes: about 20 received Ad26.COV2.S at low or high dose, single or two shots; a few received placebo; per-sample allocation not given. Following the first vaccine or placebo injection, samples were taken on day 63.

The sequencing used peripheral blood, collected in a trial of Ad26.COV2.S vaccine versus placebo. This receptor was obtained from a person aged 18-65 years who received the Ad26.COV2.S COVID-19 vaccine or a placebo. J is TRBJ2-1 and V is TRBV2; TRBD2 matches 8 bases. The CDR3 sequence: CASSVISGTYNEQFF. CDR3 DNA: TGTGCCAGCAGTGTGATTAGCGGGACCTACAATGAGCAGTTCTTC.